The T cell receptor (beta chain) described here comes from a study of blood T cell repertoires in COVID-19. About the study: Acute and convalescent COVID-19 specimens originated in the United States, Italy and Spain. Sources were T cells, B-cell-depleted T cells, or PBMCs; the material itself was cDNA or gDNA.

J gave up 0 bases and V 8 bases, and 1 base lay outside the gene matches. The CDR3 is 13 residues long. CDR1 and CDR2 (germline): MNHEY, SVGAGI. In the original analysis: Quantification of nucleated cells was approximated via reference gene primer amplification. Measured with immunoSEQ multiplex PCR; TCRdb has only the in-frame clones, and not every one. V and J calls and clone size follow that table, whereas D and trimming were derived from the DNA. The data hold some 100,000 clones, with over 80% observed a single time. The chain links TRBV6-5 to TRBJ2-7; 10 nucleotides match TRBD2. The specimen sequenced was peripheral blood. This receptor was obtained from a human donor in a cohort sampled during active COVID-19. Here the CDR3 DNA reads TGTGCCAGCGGACTAGCGGTCTCCTACGAGCAGTACTTC. Residues: CASGLAVSYEQYF.